This TCR beta chain was captured in a study of cytomegalovirus exposure and HLA in healthy donors. The study's findings and limits: Rare TCR sequences dominated, though some public TCRs recurred in many donors.

As for this clone: Antigen: not known.

The primer mix had 60 Vbeta and 13 Jbeta primers. Clones were sequenced by immunoSEQ multiplex PCR, and TCRdb holds only the in-frame ones, with some missing. This sample has about 170,000 clones; roughly 85% occur once, and the top ten carry 2% to 3%. The germline V and J ends were trimmed by 5 bases and 4 bases, with 5 bases remaining between them. CDR1 and CDR2 (germline): DFQATT, SNEGSKA (reference sequence). The CDR3 consists of 10 residues. This rearrangement joins TRBV20-1 to TRBJ2-5; D remains ambiguous. The TCR sequence derives from a man aged 30-40 years in good health and CMV-seropositive. The specimen was PBMCs. CDR3 amino acids: CSAVRETQYF. CDR3 coding DNA: TGCAGTGCTGTCAGAGAGACCCAGTACTTC.